This TCR beta chain was obtained from a study of cytomegalovirus exposure and HLA in healthy donors. This clone appeared a few times. Its matching antigen is unknown. One end of the junction fails to match germline, which may point to a read error. The CDR3 has 13 amino acids. Germline CDR1 is SGHDT and CDR2 is YYEEEE. Study conclusions and caveats: TCR beta chains numbering more than 150 were designated cytomegalovirus-associated. Later analysis identified a missense DCLRE1C variant that was linked to TCR beta V- and J-gene trimming.

Primers: 60 Vbeta forward and 13 Jbeta reverse. Assay used: immunoSEQ multiplex PCR; TCRdb lists only in-frame clones, some missing. In the table there are 140,000 or so clones, around a tenth of which are singletons. Sequencing was carried out using PBMCs. The V call is TRBV5-6, the J call TRBJ1-2, with 8 bases lining up with TRBD1. This TCR derives from a male donor in good health and CMV-seronegative. CDR3 residues: CASTLPGGRGYTF. CDR3 bases: TGTGCCAGCACCTTGCCAGGGGGCCGGGGCTACACCTTC.